Listed below are T cell receptor beta chains from one sample, sequenced in a study of blood T cell repertoires in COVID-19. The data were produced by immunoSEQ multiplex PCR, yet TCRdb's version contains in-frame clones alone and is incomplete. The top ten hold about 2.2% of the sample, which has 250,000 to 350,000 clones, roughly 87% seen once. The sequenced sample consisted of peripheral blood. The receptors were gathered from a woman aged 50 to 60 who had recovered from COVID-19. Each CDR3 is given with its conserved first and last residue.

j_call v_call cdr3_aa
TRBJ1-2 TRBV28 CASSRFYGYTF
TRBJ2-5 TRBV19 CASSRGTGGYQETQYF
TRBJ1-2 TRBV10-3 CAIRAAGTGGWYGYTF
TRBJ2-2 TRBV29-1 CSVGRSYSGELFF
TRBJ2-7 TRBV5-5 CASIDRDKAYEQYF
TRBJ2-7 TRBV5-6 CASSPRDRDYEQYF
TRBJ1-6 TRBV7-2 CASSPPSSNSPLHF
TRBJ2-5 TRBV9 CASSGGRKETQYF
TRBJ1-1 TRBV3-1/TRBV3-2 CASSQVRGGTEAFF
TRBJ1-1 TRBV12-3/TRBV12-4 CASSPQINTEAFF
TRBJ2-2 TRBV5-4 CASSLVARTGELFF
TRBJ1-6 TRBV27 CASSWRSGSPLHF
TRBJ1-2 TRBV24-1 CATSGQAADLNGYTF
TRBJ2-1 TRBV24-1 CAIQAGTYNEQFF
TRBJ1-6 TRBV11-2 CASSLGTGRRSPLHF
TRBJ1-6 TRBV3-1/TRBV3-2 CASSHTGGRGDSPLHF
TRBJ1-5 TRBV27 CASSLYQGMSNQPQHF
TRBJ1-1 TRBV2 CASRLYGTEAFF
TRBJ2-1 TRBV5-5 CASSTPLRKQFF
TRBJ1-5 TRBV4-2 CASSQEVGRGTQPQHF
TRBJ1-6 TRBV18 CASSPRDSDSPLHF
TRBJ2-5 TRBV9 CASSPHTALSGTQYF
TRBJ2-5 TRBV19 CASSTRLAPWTQYF
TRBJ1-1 TRBV30 CAWEGVQNTEAFF
TRBJ1-1 TRBV2 CASSRGYDEAFF
TRBJ1-5 TRBV7-2 CASSLAPGLSQPQHF
TRBJ1-1 TRBV5-1 CASSPGGRYTTEAFF